These 32 T cell receptor beta chains share one sample of origin, sequenced in a study of T-cell reconstitution after alpha-beta-depleted transplantation in children. The TCRbeta library incorporated unique molecular identifiers. MiXCR, applied by TCRdb to the PCR reads, yields one record per CDR3 protein. The data hold 300,000 to 350,000 distinct CDR3 sequences, with 15% to 20% observed a single time. Sample: PBMCs, mostly from graft donor cells, taken 360 days after TCRalphabeta/CD19-depleted stem cell transplant. The source is a male patient aged 2 to 10 who had a stem cell transplant for acute lymphoblastic leukemia, so the T cells may come from the graft donor.

This clonotype appeared many times. V usage is TRBV7-2 and J usage is TRBJ2-7; 9 bases are a match to TRBD1. The CDR3 covers 15 residues. Germline CDR1 is SGHTA and CDR2 is FQGNSA. V shed 10 bases and J 1 base; nucleotides not matched to a gene: 11. The CDR3 reads CATQTGGAGSYEQYF. CDR3 sequence (DNA): TGTGCCACCCAAACAGGGGGCGCGGGGTCCTACGAGCAGTACTTC.

The V and J genes are TRBV28 and TRBJ2-3; D is uncertain. The V gene lost 4 bases and the J gene lost 6 bases, with 8 bases spanning the gap. The CDR3 is made up of 12 amino acids. Germline V gene lookup returns CDR1 MDHEN and CDR2 SYDVKM. The CDR3 nucleotides read TGTGCCAGCAGTTCTCCCTTCGATACGCAGTATTTT. Translated, it gives CASSSPFDTQYF.

There are a few counts of this clonotype. This rearrangement joins TRBV4-1 to TRBJ2-7, with 7 bases fitting TRBD2. The CDR3 has 18 residues. Per the germline V gene, CDR1 is MGHRA and CDR2 is YSYEKL. Trimming cost V 0 bases and J 2 bases; bases outside gene matches: 13. CDR3 in amino acids: CASSQEAAGLADTYEQYF. In DNA, the CDR3 is TGCGCCAGCAGCCAAGAGGCGGCGGGGCTAGCGGACACCTACGAGCAGTACTTC.

This chain links TRBV5-1 with TRBJ1-6, with D perhaps TRBD1 (6 bases). CDR1 is SGHRS and CDR2 is YFSETQ in the germline V gene. V shed 0 bases and J shed 10 bases, with 14 bases lying between them. The CDR3 sequence is 15 residues long. CDR3 sequence: CASSLEGVPGSPLHF. The CDR3 DNA reads TGCGCCAGCAGCTTGGAGGGGGTCCCAGGATCACCCCTCCACTTT.

The V and J genes are TRBV6-1 and TRBJ1-1, with D unresolved. The CDR3 covers 13 residues. Germline lookup yields CDR1 MNHNS and CDR2 SASEGT. Trimming removed 7 bases from V and 1 base from J, with 10 bases in between. DNA for the CDR3: TGTGCCAGCACGGGCACCAAGAACACTGAAGCTTTCTTT. It specifies CASTGTKNTEAFF.

The chain has TRBV29-1 and TRBJ2-1, with 12 bases identical to TRBD2. This CDR3 region has 22 residues. Germline CDR1 SQVTM, CDR2 ANQGSEA. V dropped 6 bases and J dropped 4; count of bases not matched to a gene: 28. Here the CDR3 DNA reads TGCAGCGTGACTGGACAGGGAAGATTGGAACTAGCGGGAGGTCGGGTTTACAATGAGCAGTTCTTC. Amino acid sequence: CSVTGQGRLELAGGRVYNEQFF.

This clonotype has at least ten counts. The chain carries TRBV5-1 and TRBJ2-2; D not certain. Trimming removed 1 base from V and 2 bases from J, with 6 bases in between. CDR1 and CDR2 from the germline V gene are SGHRS and YFSETQ. This CDR3 has 14 residues. The CDR3 reads CASSLTVNTGELFF. The DNA of the CDR3 is TGCGCCAGCAGCTTGACAGTTAACACCGGGGAGCTGTTTTTT. Filled out from reference TRBV5-1 and TRBJ2-2, the complete variable domain reads KAGVTQTPRYLIKTRGQQVTLSCSPISGHRSVSWYQQTPGQGLQFLFEYFSETQRNKGNFPGRFSGRQFSNSRSEMNVSTLELGDSALYLCASSLTVNTGELFFGEGSRLTVL.

The sample holds many counts of this clonotype. The chain links TRBV20-1 to TRBJ2-2; 12 bases agree with TRBD1. The CDR3 length is 14 residues. Unmatched junction bases numbered 2, after V lost 3 bases and J lost 6 bases. CDR1 and CDR2 (germline): DFQATT, SNEGSKA (reference sequence). The CDR3, as DNA: TGCAGTGCTAGCCGGGACAGGGGGCCCGGGGAGCTGTTTTTT. This translates into CSASRDRGPGELFF.

This clonotype was counted between two and nine times. The chain has TRBV19 and TRBJ1-1; tentative D call: TRBD1 (5 bases). The CDR3 is 16 amino acids. Between the trimmed V and J ends, which lost 3 bases and 1 base, there was a span of 15 bases. The germline V gene encodes CDR1 LNHDA and CDR2 SQIVND (reference sequence). The CDR3 DNA is TGTGCCAGTAGTATCCCAGTGGGGCGAGGGAACACTGAAGCTTTCTTT. Its translation is CASSIPVGRGNTEAFF. Filled out from reference TRBV19 and TRBJ1-1, the complete variable domain reads DGGITQSPKYLFRKEGQNVTLSCEQNLNHDAMYWYRQDPGQGLRLIYYSQIVNDFQKGDIAEGYSVSREKKESFPLTVTSAQKNPTAFYLCASSIPVGRGNTEAFFGQGTRLTVV.

The V and J genes are TRBV20-1 and TRBJ2-7; D is unresolved. The CDR3 sequence is 12 residues long. V lost 1 base, J lost 3 bases, and 7 bases lay in between. Germline CDR1 reads DFQATT; CDR2 reads SNEGSKA (reference sequence). The CDR3, as DNA: TGCAGTGCTAGAGTACAGAACTACGAGCAGTACTTC. Translated, it gives CSARVQNYEQYF.

The rearrangement joins TRBV18 to TRBJ2-1, with D hard to call. The germline V gene has CDR1 KGHSH and CDR2 LQKENI. This CDR3 has 14 residues. The germline V and J ends were trimmed by 2 bases and 8 bases, with 13 bases remaining between them. CDR3 loop: CASSPRSVLDEQFF. CDR3 bases: TGTGCCAGCTCACCAAGAAGCGTCCTGGATGAGCAGTTCTTC.

V is TRBV9 and J is TRBJ2-3; TRBD2 agrees at 7 bases. Losses at the gene ends were 0 bases for V and 0 bases for J; bases not matched to a gene: 4. Germline CDR1 is SGDLS and CDR2 is YYNGEE. This CDR3 has 16 residues. The CDR3 bases are TGTGCCAGCAGCGTAGGGGAGGGCGGGAGCACAGATACGCAGTATTTT. Encoded protein: CASSVGEGGSTDTQYF.

This clonotype was detected only a few times. The chain is built from TRBV28 and TRBJ2-2; 10 nucleotides align to TRBD2. The germline CDR1 and CDR2 sequences are MDHEN and SYDVKM. Trimming at V came to 2 bases and at J to 5 bases, leaving 8 bases not matched to a gene. CDR3 size: 17 residues. CDR3 coding DNA: TGTGCCAGCAGTTTACTAGCGGGAGCCCTAGGAACCGGGGAGCTGTTTTTT. It yields the protein CASSLLAGALGTGELFF.

This clonotype was observed once. The rearrangement joins TRBV25-1 to TRBJ2-1, with D perhaps matching TRBD2 (5 bases). The CDR3 totals 14 residues. CDR1 MGHDK and CDR2 SYGVNS come from the germline V gene. The V end lost 3 bases, the J end lost 8 bases, and 14 bases lay between the germline ends. This CDR3 is CASSEMAGVDEQFF. The CDR3 region has the DNA TGTGCCAGCAGTGAGATGGCCGGGGTAGATGAGCAGTTCTTC. The variable domain in full, completed from reference TRBV25-1 and TRBJ2-1, reads EADIYQTPRYLVIGTGKKITLECSQTMGHDKMYWYQQDPGMELHLIHYSYGVNSTEKGDLSSESTVSRIRTEHFPLTLESARPSHTSQYLCASSEMAGVDEQFFGPGTRLTVL.

The table lists this clonotype with a few counts. The rearrangement uses TRBV6-2 or TRBV6-3 and TRBJ1-1; a possible D gene is TRBD1 (5 bases). Germline loops: CDR1 MNHEY, CDR2 SVGEGT. V was pared by 6 bases and J by 0 bases, with 17 bases between. The CDR3 has 16 residues. The CDR3 DNA reads as TGTGCCAGCAGCAGGGTTCCCCTAAGGGTGAACACTGAAGCTTTCTTT. Protein: CASSRVPLRVNTEAFF.

The chain has TRBV11-2 and TRBJ2-7; 8 nucleotides align to TRBD2. Germline loops: CDR1 SGHAT, CDR2 FQNNGV. The CDR3 totals 16 residues. The J segment lost 2 bases and the V segment lost 4 bases, leaving 10 bases of the junction unmatched. CDR3 DNA sequence: TGTGCCAGCAGCTACCGTCTCGGGACTAGGACCTACGAGCAGTACTTC. Translating it yields CASSYRLGTRTYEQYF.

This clonotype was seen many times. The chain joins TRBV12-3 or TRBV12-4 to TRBJ2-1; 7 nucleotides line up with TRBD2. CDR3 size: 14 residues. Germline trimming cut 6 bases from V and 13 bases from J; bases unmatched to any gene: 15. The CDR3 sequence is CASREGLGSLYQFF. As DNA, the CDR3 is TGTGCCAGCAGGGAAGGACTAGGTAGTTTATACCAGTTCTTC.

This clonotype was detected only a few times. The rearrangement joins TRBV6-6 to TRBJ1-4, with D uncertain. The ends were cut back, 6 bases at V and 8 bases at J, with 13 bases in the middle. Germline V gene sequence: CDR1 MNHNY, CDR2 SVGAGI (reference sequence). The CDR3 extends over 13 amino acids. CDR3 sequence reads: CASSLEGPEKLFF. CDR3 nucleotides: TGTGCCAGCAGCCTGGAAGGCCCGGAAAAACTGTTTTTT.

The V call is TRBV7-8, the J call TRBJ2-7, with 9 positions matching TRBD2. The length of the CDR3 is 18 residues. Germline loops: CDR1 SGHVS, CDR2 FQNEAQ. With 5 bases clipped from V and 3 bases from J, the junction kept 17 bases outside the gene matches. Here the CDR3 reads CASSQKGTSPFSGYEQYF. The CDR3 coding sequence is TGTGCCAGCAGCCAAAAAGGGACTAGCCCCTTTAGTGGCTACGAGCAGTACTTC.

This clonotype was seen a handful of times. This chain links TRBV5-1 with TRBJ2-6; D may be TRBD1 (5 bases). The CDR3 spans 19 residues. Trimming pared 2 bases from V and 0 bases from J, leaving 18 bases between. Germline V lookup: CDR1 SGHRS, CDR2 YFSETQ. CDR3 region: CASSFHAGPYGSGANVLTF. CDR3 bases: TGCGCCAGCAGCTTTCACGCAGGGCCTTACGGCTCTGGGGCCAACGTCCTGACTTTC.

This clonotype appeared a few times. V is TRBV6-5 and J is TRBJ2-1; 7 bases align to TRBD1. The CDR3 contains 17 residues. Germline lookup yields CDR1 MNHEY and CDR2 SVGAGI. V was clipped by 5 bases and J by 7 bases; unmatched bases: 17. The CDR3 DNA is TGTGCCAGCAGTCACGATCGGACAGGTCAGATTATGAATGAGCAGTTCTTC. Translated, it gives CASSHDRTGQIMNEQFF.

This clonotype has only a few counts. The V gene is TRBV11-2, the J gene TRBJ2-2; 13 positions match TRBD2. CDR3 length: 18 amino acids. Germline assignment: CDR1 SGHAT and CDR2 FQNNGV. Germline trimming cut 4 bases from V and 6 bases from J; bases unmatched to any gene: 11. The CDR3 nucleotides are TGTGCCAGCAGCTCTCCGTGGACTAGCGGGAGCAAGGCCGGGGAGCTGTTTTTT. Amino acid sequence: CASSSPWTSGSKAGELFF.

This clonotype was detected ten times or more. The V call is TRBV12-3 or TRBV12-4, the J call TRBJ2-1, with 8 bases identical to TRBD1. CDR3 length equals 15 residues. The V gene end was trimmed by 7 bases and the J gene end by 2 bases; junction bases not matched to a gene: 7. CDR3 loop: CASIRTGNPYNEQFF. The CDR3 nucleotides are TGTGCCAGCATCCGGACAGGGAACCCCTACAATGAGCAGTTCTTC.

This clonotype has ten or more counts. The V and J genes are TRBV5-1 and TRBJ2-7; D is unresolved. Trimming cost V 0 bases and J 4 bases, with 8 bases left between them. CDR3 length: 13 residues. The V gene's germline CDR1 is SGHRS and CDR2 YFSETQ. The CDR3 region is CASSLGLRYEQYF. The CDR3 DNA follows: TGCGCCAGCAGCTTGGGTCTGCGTTACGAGCAGTACTTC.

This clonotype was detected many times. The DNA for the CDR3 is TGCAGTGCCCTTTCTCCGACGTCCTCCTACGAGCAGTACTTC. Residues: CSALSPTSSYEQYF. The chain recombines TRBV20-1 with TRBJ2-7; no clear D. Germline values: CDR1 DFQATT, CDR2 SNEGSKA (reference sequence). CDR3 length equals 14 residues. The V end was cut by 6 bases, the J end by 0 bases, with 15 bases between.

This clonotype occurred a few times. The chain recombines TRBV6-2 or TRBV6-3 with TRBJ2-1; maybe TRBD2 (5 bases). This CDR3 is built from 16 residues. Germline V gene sequence: CDR1 MNHEY, CDR2 SVGEGT. V lost 8 bases and J lost 0, with 17 bases in between. CDR3 nucleotides: TGTGCCAGCGATACCCCTGACTACACCTCCTACAATGAGCAGTTCTTC. Translated: CASDTPDYTSYNEQFF.

This chain links TRBV10-3 with TRBJ2-2; D is perhaps TRBD1 (5 bases). Germline V gene lookup returns CDR1 ENHRY and CDR2 SYGVKD. The CDR3 is 12 residues long. Trimming stripped 7 bases from V and 5 bases from J, with 8 bases between. The CDR3 DNA follows: TGTGCCATCACCCGACAGACCGGGGAGCTGTTTTTT. Protein product: CAITRQTGELFF.

V is TRBV28 and J is TRBJ2-7, with 14 bases matching TRBD2. With 5 bases clipped from V and 2 bases from J, the junction kept 11 bases outside the gene matches. This CDR3 comprises 18 residues. CDR1 is MDHEN, CDR2 SYDVKM, per germline. This chain's CDR3 is CASSQFGTSGRPPYEQYF. CDR3 in DNA: TGTGCCAGCAGTCAGTTTGGGACTAGCGGGAGACCACCCTACGAGCAGTACTTC.

In this sample, this clonotype turned up many times. The chain uses TRBV9 and TRBJ2-1; 7 bases line up with TRBD2. The CDR3 totals 16 residues. The germline V gene has CDR1 SGDLS and CDR2 YYNGEE. Losses at the gene ends were 3 bases for V and 5 bases for J; bases not matched to a gene: 11. The CDR3 sequence is CASSAVSGIINNEQFF. The CDR3 region has the DNA TGTGCCAGCAGCGCAGTAAGCGGGATAATTAACAATGAGCAGTTCTTC. The variable domain in full, with the rest retrieved from reference TRBV9 and TRBJ2-1, is DSGVTQTPKHLITATGQRVTLRCSPRSGDLSVYWYQQSLDQGLQFLIQYYNGEERAKGNILERFSAQQFPDLHSELNLSSLELGDSALYFCASSAVSGIINNEQFFGPGTRLTVL.

This clonotype has only one observation. V and J are TRBV7-8 and TRBJ2-1; 7 positions match TRBD2. The CDR3 spans 14 residues. Trimming at V came to 1 base and at J to 10 bases, leaving 7 bases not matched to a gene. CDR1 and CDR2 from the germline V gene are SGHVS and FQNEAQ. CDR3 residues: CASSLDGGREEQFF. The CDR3 region has the DNA TGTGCCAGCAGCTTAGACGGCGGGAGAGAAGAGCAGTTCTTC.

The V and J genes are TRBV28 and TRBJ2-7, with D tentatively TRBD1 (6 bases). This CDR3 comprises 14 residues. Germline-derived CDR1 and CDR2 are MDHEN and SYDVKM. V was cut by 6 bases and J by 5 bases, with 17 bases left in between. This CDR3 is CASRKRTGLDEQYF. Written as DNA, the CDR3 is TGTGCCAGCAGGAAGCGTACAGGGCTTGACGAGCAGTACTTC.

This clonotype was recorded only once. This chain joins TRBV10-3 and TRBJ2-1; TRBD2 aligns across 9 bases. V shed 3 bases, J shed 2 bases, and the junction held 8 bases outside the gene matches. Germline V lookup: CDR1 ENHRY, CDR2 SYGVKD. This CDR3 is 17 amino acids long. In DNA, the CDR3 is TGTGCCATCAGTGACCGACTGACTAGCGGTACCTACAATGAGCAGTTCTTC. This encodes CAISDRLTSGTYNEQFF.